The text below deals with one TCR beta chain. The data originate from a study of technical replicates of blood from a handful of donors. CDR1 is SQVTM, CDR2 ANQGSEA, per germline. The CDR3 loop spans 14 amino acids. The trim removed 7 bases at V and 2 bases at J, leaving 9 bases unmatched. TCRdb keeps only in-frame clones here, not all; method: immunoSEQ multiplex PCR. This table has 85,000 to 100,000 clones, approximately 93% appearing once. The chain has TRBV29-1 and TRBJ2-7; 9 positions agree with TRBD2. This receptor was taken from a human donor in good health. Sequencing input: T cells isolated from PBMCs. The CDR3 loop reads CSALLTSGPYEQYF. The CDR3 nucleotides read TGCAGCGCCCTATTGACTAGCGGACCCTACGAGCAGTACTTC.